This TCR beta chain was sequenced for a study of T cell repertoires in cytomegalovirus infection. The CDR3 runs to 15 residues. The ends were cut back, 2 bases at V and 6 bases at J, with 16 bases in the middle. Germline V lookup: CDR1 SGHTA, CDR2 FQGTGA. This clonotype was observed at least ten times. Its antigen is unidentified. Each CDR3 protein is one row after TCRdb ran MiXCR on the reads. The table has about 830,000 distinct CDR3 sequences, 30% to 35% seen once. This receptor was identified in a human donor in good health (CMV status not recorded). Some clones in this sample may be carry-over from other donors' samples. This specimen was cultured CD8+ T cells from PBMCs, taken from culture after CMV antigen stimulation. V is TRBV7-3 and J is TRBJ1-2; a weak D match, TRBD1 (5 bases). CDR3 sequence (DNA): TGTGCCAGCAGCTTACAGGGTTCCTTGGACGATGGCTACACCTTC. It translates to CASSLQGSLDDGYTF.